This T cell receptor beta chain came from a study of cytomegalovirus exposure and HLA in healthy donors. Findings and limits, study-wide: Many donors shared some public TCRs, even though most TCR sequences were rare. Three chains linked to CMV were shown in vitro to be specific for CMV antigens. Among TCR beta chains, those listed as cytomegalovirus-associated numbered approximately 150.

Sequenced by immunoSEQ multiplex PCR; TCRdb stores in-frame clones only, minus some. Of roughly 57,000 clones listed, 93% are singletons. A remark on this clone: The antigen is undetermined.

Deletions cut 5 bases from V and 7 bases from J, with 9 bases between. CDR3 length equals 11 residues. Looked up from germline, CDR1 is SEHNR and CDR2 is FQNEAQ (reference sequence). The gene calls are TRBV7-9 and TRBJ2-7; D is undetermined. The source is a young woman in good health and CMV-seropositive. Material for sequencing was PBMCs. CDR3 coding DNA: TGTGCCAGCAGCGCCCGCGGAGAGCAGTACTTC. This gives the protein CASSARGEQYF.